This T cell receptor beta chain was identified in a study of CD8 T cell repertoires and HIV-1 epitope variants. Study details: Each of Twenty-five Gag and Nef epitope peptides stimulated a separate culture. Control wells had CMV/EBV/flu peptides, negative Ebola AY9, or no peptide.

As to this clone: No antigen is known for it.

Germline CDR1 reads MDHEN; CDR2 reads SYDVKM. Deletions cut 5 bases from V and 6 bases from J, with 14 bases between. The CDR3 totals 14 residues. Measured with immunoSEQ multiplex PCR; TCRdb has only the in-frame clones, and not every one. The profile covers roughly 5,200 clones, with around 66% appearing a single time and about two fifths taken by the ten largest. The chain has TRBV28 and TRBJ2-1; D not resolved. The sequenced sample consisted of cultured CD8+ T cells derived from PBMCs. This sequence was found in a male donor with HIV. The CDR3 DNA reads as TGTGCCAGCAGTAAACCTCTAGGATTCAATGAGCAGTTCTTC. It specifies CASSKPLGFNEQFF.